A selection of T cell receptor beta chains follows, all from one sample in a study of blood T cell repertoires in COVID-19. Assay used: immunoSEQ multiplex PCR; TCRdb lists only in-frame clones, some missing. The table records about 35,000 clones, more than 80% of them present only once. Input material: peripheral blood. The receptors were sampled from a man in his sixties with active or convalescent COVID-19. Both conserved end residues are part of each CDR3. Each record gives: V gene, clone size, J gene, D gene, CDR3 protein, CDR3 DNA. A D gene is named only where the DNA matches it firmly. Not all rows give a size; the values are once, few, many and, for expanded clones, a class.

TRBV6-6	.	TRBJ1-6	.	CASSYSGRDYSPLHF	TGTGCCAGCAGTTACTCTGGCAGGGATTATTCACCCCTCCACTTT
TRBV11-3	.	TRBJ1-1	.	CASSFGGNAFF	TGTGCCAGCAGCTTTGGGGGGAACGCTTTCTTT
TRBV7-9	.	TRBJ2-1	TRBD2	CASRTSGDSNEQFF	TGTGCCAGCAGAACTAGCGGGGATTCGAATGAGCAGTTCTTC
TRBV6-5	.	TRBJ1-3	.	CASRLTTVGNTIYF	TGTGCCAGCCGACTGACGACAGTTGGAAACACCATATATTTT
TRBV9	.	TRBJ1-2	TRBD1	CASSALSGQGAGYTF	TGTGCCAGCAGTGCATTGTCAGGACAGGGAGCTGGCTACACCTTC
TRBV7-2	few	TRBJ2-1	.	CASSPRRDSREQFF	TGTGCCAGCAGCCCTAGAAGGGACTCCAGGGAGCAGTTCTTC
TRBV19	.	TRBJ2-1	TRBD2	CASSTSGRNYPSYNEQFF	TGTGCCAGCTCGACTAGCGGGAGGAATTATCCCTCCTACAATGAGCAGTTCTTC
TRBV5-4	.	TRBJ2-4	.	CASSGAGGPGIQYF	TGTGCCAGCAGCGGGGCCGGGGGGCCAGGCATTCAGTACTTC
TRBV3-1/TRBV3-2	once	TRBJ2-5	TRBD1	CASSRRTGGRGETQYF	TGTGCCAGCAGCCGGAGGACAGGGGGAAGAGGGGAGACCCAGTACTTC
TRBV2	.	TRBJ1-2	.	CASGVTYGYTF	TGTGCCTCTGGAGTTACCTATGGCTACACCTTC
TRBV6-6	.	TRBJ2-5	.	CASSSGGGGQETQYF	TGTGCCAGCAGTAGTGGGGGAGGGGGCCAAGAGACCCAGTACTTC
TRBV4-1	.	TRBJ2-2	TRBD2	CASSQPSGGASGELFF	TGCGCCAGCAGCCAACCAAGCGGGGGGGCGTCCGGGGAGCTGTTTTTT
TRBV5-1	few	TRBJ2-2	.	CASSPLDRNTGELFF	TGCGCCAGCAGCCCCTTGGACAGGAACACCGGGGAGCTGTTTTTT
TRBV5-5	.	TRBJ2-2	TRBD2	CASSLRLAGGSSTGELFF	TGTGCCAGCAGCTTGCGACTAGCGGGGGGGAGTAGCACCGGGGAGCTGTTTTTT
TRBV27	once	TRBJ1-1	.	CASQAGGTEAFF	TGTGCCAGCCAGGCGGGGGGCACTGAAGCTTTCTTT
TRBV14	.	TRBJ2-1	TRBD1	CASSQAGQDRQFF	TGTGCCAGCAGCCAAGCCGGACAGGACCGGCAGTTCTTC
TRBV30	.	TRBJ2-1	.	CAWSPYNEQFF	TGTGCCTGGAGTCCGTACAATGAGCAGTTCTTC
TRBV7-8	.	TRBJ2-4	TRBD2	CASSLGRTSGGARLAKNIQYF	TGTGCCAGCAGCCTGGGGCGGACTAGCGGGGGGGCCCGTCTAGCCAAAAACATTCAGTACTTC
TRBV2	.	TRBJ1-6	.	CASAQQAYNSPLHF	TGTGCCAGCGCTCAACAGGCTTATAATTCACCCCTCCACTTT
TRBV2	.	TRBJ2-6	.	CASSETGSGANVLTF	TGTGCCAGCAGTGAAACAGGCTCTGGGGCCAACGTCCTGACTTTC
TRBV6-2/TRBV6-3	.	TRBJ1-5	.	CASSPRQNNQPQHF	TGTGCCAGCAGCCCTCGACAGAACAATCAGCCCCAGCATTTT
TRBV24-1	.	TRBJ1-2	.	CATSASGAYGYTF	TGTGCCACCAGTGCCTCAGGGGCATATGGCTACACCTTC
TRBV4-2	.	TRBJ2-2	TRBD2	CASSQDKSGGPTWLTGELFF	TGTGCCAGCAGCCAAGATAAGAGCGGGGGGCCAACATGGCTGACCGGGGAGCTGTTTTTT
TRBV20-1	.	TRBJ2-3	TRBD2	CSASALPESGADTQYF	TGCAGTGCTAGTGCCCTCCCGGAGAGCGGGGCAGATACGCAGTATTTT
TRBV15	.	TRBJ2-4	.	CATSRVGGDQRNIQYF	TGTGCCACCAGCAGAGTTGGCGGGGATCAGAGAAACATTCAGTACTTC
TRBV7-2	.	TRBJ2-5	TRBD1	CASSPDRGRMETQYF	TGTGCCAGCAGTCCAGACAGGGGGCGGATGGAGACCCAGTACTTC
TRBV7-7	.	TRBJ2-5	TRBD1	CASSLRAPGQGASLFQETQYF	TGTGCCAGCAGCTTAAGGGCACCCGGCCAGGGGGCCTCTCTATTCCAAGAGACCCAGTACTTC
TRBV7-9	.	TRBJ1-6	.	CASSLEDSGSPLHF	TGTGCCAGCAGCTTAGAGGACTCGGGTTCACCCCTCCACTTT
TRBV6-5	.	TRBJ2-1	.	CASSSVTGKGEQFF	TGTGCCAGCAGTTCCGTAACAGGGAAGGGTGAGCAGTTCTTC
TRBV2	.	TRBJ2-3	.	CASTKDGASTDTQYF	TGTGCCAGCACAAAAGATGGGGCTAGCACAGATACGCAGTATTTT
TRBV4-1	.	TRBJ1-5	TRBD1	CASSQARPGQSNQPQHF	TGCGCCAGCAGCCAAGCTCGACCGGGACAGAGCAATCAGCCCCAGCATTTT
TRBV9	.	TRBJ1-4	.	CASSATVSHNEKLFF	TGTGCCAGCAGCGCAACAGTCTCCCATAATGAAAAACTGTTTTTT
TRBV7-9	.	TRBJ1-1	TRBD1	CASSPQGGAGAFF	TGTGCCAGCAGCCCACAGGGGGGGGCCGGAGCTTTCTTT
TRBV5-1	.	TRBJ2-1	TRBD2	CASSSRLAGVDEQFF	TGCGCCAGCAGCTCTCGACTAGCGGGGGTTGATGAGCAGTTCTTC
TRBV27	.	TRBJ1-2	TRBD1	CASSPAWGQGKNYGYTF	TGTGCCAGCAGCCCCGCTTGGGGACAGGGTAAAAACTATGGCTACACCTTC
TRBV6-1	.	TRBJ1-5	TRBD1	CASSVPGTGRDQPQHF	TGTGCCAGCAGTGTACCGGGGACAGGGCGCGATCAGCCCCAGCATTTT
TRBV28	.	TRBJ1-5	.	CASRPGNQPQHF	TGTGCCAGCAGGCCGGGCAATCAGCCCCAGCATTTT
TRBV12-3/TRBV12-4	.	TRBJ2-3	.	CASRLPAVDTQYF	TGTGCCAGCCGACTCCCCGCAGTAGACACGCAGTATTTT
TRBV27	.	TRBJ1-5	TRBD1	CASSPGTGYPYSF	TGTGCCAGCAGTCCGGGGACAGGGTACCCGTACTCTTTT
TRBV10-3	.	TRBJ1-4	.	CAISESAGLIEKLFF	TGTGCCATCAGTGAGTCGGCAGGTCTGATCGAAAAACTGTTTTTT
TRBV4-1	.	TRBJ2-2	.	CASSLGGGALGTGELFF	TGCGCCAGCAGCCTAGGAGGCGGGGCCTTGGGCACCGGGGAGCTGTTTTTT
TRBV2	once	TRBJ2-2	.	CASSVVSTGELFF	TGTGCCAGCAGTGTCGTCAGCACCGGGGAGCTGTTTTTT
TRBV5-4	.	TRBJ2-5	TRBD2	CASSLGPLRWTSGEETQYF	TGTGCCAGCAGCTTAGGGCCGCTGAGGTGGACTAGCGGGGAAGAGACCCAGTACTTC
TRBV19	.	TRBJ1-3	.	CATRFRSGNTIYF	TGTGCCACCCGGTTCCGCTCTGGAAACACCATATATTTT
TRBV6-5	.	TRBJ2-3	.	CASSTRQLTDTQYF	TGTGCCAGCAGTACACGACAGCTCACAGATACGCAGTATTTT
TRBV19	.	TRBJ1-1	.	CATKREGEGTEAFF	TGTGCCACGAAAAGGGAGGGGGAAGGAACTGAAGCTTTCTTT
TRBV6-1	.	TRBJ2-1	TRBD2	CASSEAMGLAGGLYNEQFF	TGTGCCAGCAGTGAAGCCATGGGACTAGCGGGGGGGCTGTACAATGAGCAGTTCTTC
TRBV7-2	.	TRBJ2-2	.	CASSLGRDTGELFF	TGTGCCAGCAGCTTAGGGCGGGATACCGGGGAGCTGTTTTTT
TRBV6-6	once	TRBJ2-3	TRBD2	CASSYPPGGGSDTQYF	TGTGCCAGCAGTTACCCCCCGGGAGGGGGGTCAGATACGCAGTATTTT
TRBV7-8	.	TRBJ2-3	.	CASSSQDEGRKQYF	TGTGCCAGCAGCTCCCAAGATGAAGGCAGGAAGCAGTATTTT
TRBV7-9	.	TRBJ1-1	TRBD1	CASSHRDRNTEAFF	TGTGCCAGCAGCCACCGGGACAGGAACACTGAAGCTTTCTTT
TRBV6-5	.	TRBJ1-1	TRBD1	CASRPRQGLNTEAFF	TGTGCCAGCAGACCCCGACAGGGACTTAACACTGAAGCTTTCTTT
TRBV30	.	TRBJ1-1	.	CAWRASRVVGSEAFF	TGTGCCTGGAGGGCGTCCAGGGTAGTTGGATCTGAAGCTTTCTTT
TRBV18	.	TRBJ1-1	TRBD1	CASSPGTGSTEAFF	TGTGCCAGCTCACCAGGGACAGGGTCCACTGAAGCTTTCTTT
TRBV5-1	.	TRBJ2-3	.	CASSLVGARGYTDTQYF	TGCGCCAGCAGCTTGGTGGGGGCTCGGGGCTACACAGATACGCAGTATTTT
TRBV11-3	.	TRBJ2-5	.	CASSPGGSQETQYF	TGTGCCAGCAGCCCCGGAGGGAGTCAAGAGACCCAGTACTTC
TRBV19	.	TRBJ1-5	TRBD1	CASSRDREGQPQHF	TGTGCCAGTAGTAGGGACAGGGAAGGACAGCCCCAGCATTTT
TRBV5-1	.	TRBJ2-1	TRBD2	CASSQTPLAGSSYNEQFF	TGCGCCAGCAGCCAAACTCCTCTAGCGGGGAGTTCCTACAATGAGCAGTTCTTC
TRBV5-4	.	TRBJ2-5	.	CASSTQGGQETQYF	TGTGCCAGCAGCACCCAGGGGGGTCAAGAGACCCAGTACTTC